These 27 T cell receptor beta chains came from one sample sequenced in a study of blood T cell repertoires in COVID-19. Produced via immunoSEQ multiplex PCR; TCRdb's table is partial and in-frame only. Found here are approximately 350,000 clones, 75% to 90% of them singletons; the top ten hold more than 5%. What was sequenced was peripheral blood. The origin of the receptors is a woman in her forties or fifties with COVID-19, enrolled during active disease.

This clone occurred once. The chain uses TRBV6-5 and TRBJ1-1; D remains unclear. Trimming took 6 bases from V and 7 from J, leaving 9 bases between them. Germline V CDR1 and CDR2: MNHEY, SVGAGI. The CDR3 totals 11 residues. The CDR3 DNA follows: TGTGCCAGCAGAACGGTAGTTGAAGCTTTCTTT. Its protein product is CASRTVVEAFF.

J is TRBJ2-5 and V is TRBV7-7; 8 nucleotides line up with TRBD2. V trimming: 0 bases; J trimming: 3 bases; junction bases outside the gene matches: 3. This CDR3 is 15 amino acids long. From germline, CDR1 is SSHAT and CDR2 FNYEAQ (reference sequence). The CDR3 region is CASSLAGRGEETQYF. The CDR3 DNA sequence: TGTGCCAGCAGCTTAGCGGGGCGGGGGGAAGAGACCCAGTACTTC.

This clone was detected a few times. The chain has TRBV7-2 and TRBJ2-3; no firm D call. The CDR3 runs to 13 residues. Trimming took 1 base from V and 6 from J, leaving 8 bases between them. Germline V lookup: CDR1 SGHTA, CDR2 FQGNSA. The CDR3 bases are TGTGCCAGCAGCTTAGAAACGGAGGATACGCAGTATTTT. This codes for CASSLETEDTQYF.

The rearrangement uses TRBV7-9 and TRBJ2-2; D may be TRBD1 (5 bases). This CDR3 is 14 amino acids long. The V end was cut by 5 bases, the J end by 2 bases, with 9 bases between. Germline V gives CDR1 SEHNR, CDR2 FQNEAQ (reference sequence). CDR3 amino acids: CASSADTNTGELFF. CDR3 coding DNA: TGTGCCAGCAGCGCGGACACCAACACCGGGGAGCTGTTTTTT.

This clone was seen ten or more times. The chain recombines TRBV14 with TRBJ1-2, with D possibly TRBD1 on 5 matching bases. This CDR3 is 15 amino acids long. Trimming removed 0 bases from V and 5 bases from J, with 13 bases in between. Germline CDR1 reads SGHDN; CDR2 reads FVKESK. The chain's CDR3 is CASSQDLRPGYGYTF. In nucleotides, the CDR3 is TGTGCCAGCAGCCAAGATCTCCGGCCAGGGTATGGCTACACCTTC.

This clone appeared many times. The chain employs TRBV5-6 and TRBJ2-1; no firm D call. The CDR3 is 13 residues long. Germline lookup yields CDR1 SGHDT and CDR2 YYEEEE. V was shortened by 1 base and J by 8 bases, with 10 bases between the two germline ends. Written as DNA, the CDR3 is TGTGCCAGCAGCTTGAACTTTAACTATGAGCAGTTCTTC. It encodes CASSLNFNYEQFF.

This sequence joins TRBV6-1 and TRBJ2-1; perhaps TRBD2 as D (6 bases). Germline CDR1 reads MNHNS; CDR2 reads SASEGT. V gave up 0 bases and J gave up 4 bases, with 16 bases separating them. This CDR3 region has 17 residues. The CDR3 coding sequence is TGTGCCAGCAGTGAAGCGCTCGGATTAGCGGTATACAATGAGCAGTTCTTC. Translation: CASSEALGLAVYNEQFF.

This clone was observed a single time. This sequence joins TRBV11-2 and TRBJ1-1, with 8 bases aligning to TRBD1. This CDR3 has 15 residues. V was clipped by 5 bases and J by 1 base; unmatched bases: 6. CDR1 is SGHAT, CDR2 FQNNGV, per germline. CDR3 nucleotide sequence: TGTGCCAGCAGCCCCCGGACAGGGACGAACACTGAAGCTTTCTTT. As protein: CASSPRTGTNTEAFF.

This clone showed up just once. This chain connects TRBV12-3 or TRBV12-4 to TRBJ1-2; D unclear. This CDR3 is 12 amino acids long. Trimming left V 2 bases short and J 8 bases short, with 9 bases between. The CDR3 DNA follows: TGTGCCAGCAGTTTATGGGAGAGCGGCTACACCTTC. Translated, it gives CASSLWESGYTF.

This chain connects TRBV19 to TRBJ2-1; 7 positions agree with TRBD2. From germline, CDR1 is LNHDA and CDR2 SQIVND (reference sequence). Unmatched junction bases numbered 9, after V lost 4 bases and J lost 0 bases. The CDR3 sequence is 17 residues long. CDR3 in amino acids: CASSTRLAPSSYNEQFF. The DNA of the CDR3 is TGTGCCAGTAGTACCCGACTAGCCCCCAGCTCCTACAATGAGCAGTTCTTC.

The J gene is TRBJ2-1, the V gene TRBV5-1; perhaps TRBD2 as D (6 bases). Germline CDR1 SGHRS, CDR2 YFSETQ. V lost 7 bases, J lost 4 bases, and 18 bases lay in between. The CDR3 consists of 15 residues. The CDR3 nucleotides are TGCGCCAGCCGTGGGACTCTCAGTTTATACAATGAGCAGTTCTTC. As protein: CASRGTLSLYNEQFF.

The chain is built from TRBV6-5 and TRBJ2-7; 10 bases are a match to TRBD1. Germline V CDR1 and CDR2: MNHEY, SVGAGI. The ends lost 10 bases at V and 2 bases at J; junction bases unmatched: 5. This CDR3 is built from 13 residues. The CDR3 here is CATKTGGTYEQYF. As DNA, the CDR3 is TGTGCCACAAAGACAGGGGGCACCTACGAGCAGTACTTC.

The chain employs TRBV5-8 and TRBJ1-5; D perhaps matches TRBD1 (5 bases). This CDR3 has 15 residues. V dropped 4 bases and J dropped 4 bases, with 15 bases sitting between them. Germline CDR1 and CDR2: SGHTS and YDEGEE. CDR3 region: CASSRARGKNQPQHF. The CDR3 nucleotides read TGTGCCAGCAGCCGCGCCCGGGGGAAAAATCAGCCCCAGCATTTT.

V and J are TRBV7-7 and TRBJ2-5; TRBD1 agrees at 7 bases. The V gene's germline CDR1 is SSHAT and CDR2 FNYEAQ (reference sequence). The CDR3 loop spans 13 amino acids. V dropped 5 bases and J dropped 2; count of bases not matched to a gene: 2. CDR3 sequence reads: CASSPDRQETQYF. CDR3 coding DNA: TGTGCCAGCAGCCCGGACAGGCAAGAGACCCAGTACTTC.

The gene calls are TRBV4-3 and TRBJ2-7, with TRBD1 matching over 9 bases. The ends lost 1 base at V and 2 bases at J; junction bases unmatched: 3. CDR1 and CDR2 (germline): LGHNA, YSLEER. This CDR3 region has 15 residues. CDR3 bases: TGCGCCAGCAGCCAAGGGACAGGGGAAGCCTACGAGCAGTACTTC. Its protein is CASSQGTGEAYEQYF.

The chain uses TRBV3-1 (or the pseudogene TRBV3-2) and TRBJ2-3, with D possibly matching TRBD2 (5 bases). V lost 0 bases and J 2 bases, leaving 12 bases between the germline ends. The CDR3 has 16 residues. CDR1 and CDR2 (germline): LGHDT, YNNKEL (reference sequence). CDR3 loop: CASSQDPRRITDTQYF. The CDR3 nucleotides are TGTGCCAGCAGCCAAGATCCTAGGAGGATCACAGATACGCAGTATTTT.

This chain uses TRBV12-3 or TRBV12-4 with TRBJ1-5; D possibly corresponds to TRBD1 (6 bases). The CDR3 runs 13 residues. The V gene lost 3 bases and the J gene lost 7 bases, with 10 bases spanning the gap. CDR3 nucleotide sequence: TGTGCCAGCAGTTTTGGGGGCTGGCAGCCCCAGCATTTT. As protein: CASSFGGWQPQHF.

The gene calls are TRBV18 and TRBJ2-3; D is perhaps TRBD1 (6 bases). Germline loops: CDR1 KGHSH, CDR2 LQKENI. This CDR3 has 16 residues. The V gene lost 1 base and the J gene lost 2 bases, with 13 bases spanning the gap. CDR3 residues: CASSPRRQAYTDTQYF. The CDR3 region has the DNA TGTGCCAGCTCACCACGGAGACAGGCTTACACAGATACGCAGTATTTT.

The rearrangement uses TRBV11-3 and TRBJ2-1, with TRBD1 matching over 9 bases. Germline V gene sequence: CDR1 SGHNT, CDR2 YENEEA. V was pared by 4 bases and J by 0 bases, with 4 bases of the junction left unmatched. The CDR3 loop spans 16 amino acids. The CDR3 sequence: CASSSPDRGSYNEQFF. For the CDR3, the DNA is TGTGCCAGCAGCTCCCCGGACAGGGGCTCCTACAATGAGCAGTTCTTC.

This chain uses TRBV15 with TRBJ2-3; no firm D call. Trimming cost V 1 base and J 1 base, with 6 bases left between them. The germline gives CDR1 LNHNV, CDR2 YYDKDF (reference sequence). This CDR3 is built from 14 residues. CDR3 nucleotides: TGTGCCACCAGCAGAGCCCCTCGCACAGATACGCAGTATTTT. It codes for CATSRAPRTDTQYF. Complete variable domain (other parts from reference TRBV15 and TRBJ2-3): DAMVIQNPRYQVTQFGKPVTLSCSQTLNHNVMYWYQQKSSQAPKLLFHYYDKDFNNEADTPDNFQSRRPNTSFCFLDIRSPGLGDTAMYLCATSRAPRTDTQYFGPGTRLTVL.

V usage is TRBV11-2 and J usage is TRBJ2-1; 7 bases line up with TRBD2. CDR1 SGHAT and CDR2 FQNNGV come from the germline V gene. This CDR3 comprises 14 residues. V was pared by 2 bases and J by 8 bases, with 6 bases of the junction left unmatched. CDR3 region: CASSLRGSQDEQFF. The DNA of the CDR3 is TGTGCCAGCAGCTTACGCGGGAGTCAGGATGAGCAGTTCTTC.

The V gene is TRBV18, the J gene TRBJ1-5, with 7 bases identical to TRBD1. The CDR3 extends over 15 amino acids. V lost 2 bases and J lost 3; bases outside the gene matches: 4. The germline CDR1 and CDR2 sequences are KGHSH and LQKENI. CDR3 residues: CASSPDRATNQPQHF. The CDR3 region has the DNA TGTGCCAGCTCACCAGACAGGGCGACCAATCAGCCCCAGCATTTT.

The chain recombines TRBV12-5 with TRBJ2-7; D might be TRBD2 (5 bases). This CDR3 comprises 14 residues. Germline CDR1 is LGHNT and CDR2 is FRNRAP. Trimming took off 1 base at V and 3 bases at J, with 10 bases between the two ends. The CDR3 sequence: CASGLAAGNYEQYF. CDR3 sequence (DNA): TGTGCTAGTGGTTTGGCCGCCGGGAACTACGAGCAGTACTTC.

The V call is TRBV5-4, the J call TRBJ1-4, with unresolved D. Germline lookup yields CDR1 SGHNT and CDR2 YYREEE (reference sequence). CDR3 length: 14 residues. V was pared by 0 bases and J by 4 bases, with 7 bases between. In DNA, the CDR3 is TGTGCCAGCAGCTTGGGCCAGTTTAATGAAAAACTGTTTTTT. Protein product: CASSLGQFNEKLFF.

In this sample, this clone turned up a few times. This chain connects TRBV19 to TRBJ2-7, with D perhaps TRBD1 (5 bases). Germline values: CDR1 LNHDA, CDR2 SQIVND (reference sequence). This CDR3 has 16 amino acids. Trimming pared 3 bases from V and 5 bases from J, leaving 20 bases between. The CDR3 region has the DNA TGTGCCAGTAGTATGACCTTTTGGGGCTTGCGGAACGAGCAGTACTTC. It yields the protein CASSMTFWGLRNEQYF.

This sequence joins TRBV19 and TRBJ1-1, with 7 bases aligning to TRBD1. The CDR3 has 13 residues. Unmatched junction bases numbered 6, after V lost 7 bases and J lost 4 bases. Germline lookup yields CDR1 LNHDA and CDR2 SQIVND (reference sequence). DNA of the CDR3: TGTGCCAGTACCTGGGACAGCGTCACTGAAGCTTTCTTT. Translated: CASTWDSVTEAFF.

The chain uses TRBV9 and TRBJ2-3; D is unclear. Trimming left V 4 bases short and J 0 bases short, with 12 bases between. Per germline, CDR1 SGDLS and CDR2 YYNGEE. This CDR3 region has 15 residues. In DNA form, the CDR3 reads TGTGCCAGCAGCTTCACGGCGACTAGCACAGATACGCAGTATTTT. This gives the protein CASSFTATSTDTQYF.